The entry below gives a single T cell receptor beta chain sequence along with its context. Its antigen remains unknown. This sample is part of a study of somatic mutations in cytotoxic T cells in rheumatoid arthritis. Overall study: Sorting by flow gave nearly 100% purity for some V beta antibody-stained T-cell populations, including V beta1+ cells sequenced for TCRB.

TCRdb's table, derived via immunoSEQ multiplex PCR, lists solely in-frame clones and lacks some. This sample has 13,000 to 15,000 clones; just under 80% occur once, and the top ten carry under 8%. V was clipped by 4 bases and J by 0 bases, with 14 bases between them. The V gene's germline CDR1 is MDHEN and CDR2 SYDVKM. The length of the CDR3 is 16 residues. The investigators isolated CD4+ and CD8+ cells by positive magnetic bead selection and checked their purity by flow cytometry. Points from the study as a whole: CD8+ clonality increased with age in rheumatoid arthritis patients but not in healthy controls.

This TCR came from an adult with rheumatoid arthritis. V is TRBV28 and J is TRBJ2-3, with D uncertain. Input material: CD8+ T cells sorted from blood. The CDR3 DNA reads TGTGCCAGCAGTTGGACGGAGCGCACTAGCACAGATACGCAGTATTTT. It translates to CASSWTERTSTDTQYF.